The 3 T cell receptor beta chains given below trace back to one sample, sequenced in a study of CXCR3-negative and CXCR3-positive naive CD8 T cells. Via 5' RACE with UMI labels, TRB cDNA libraries were prepared. TCRdb re-called the 5' RACE reads; one entry per CDR3 protein, DNA not given. The sample is made up of just under 45,000 distinct CDR3 sequences, and the top ten hold over 12% of it. The specimen sequenced was memory CD8+ T cells from blood. Receptor source: a human donor in good health. Some clones in this sample may be carry-over from other donors' samples.

V is TRBV3-2 and J is TRBJ2-2; the D gene TCRdb calls, TRBD2, cannot be checked with no DNA. TRBV3-2 is a recognized pseudogene. The CDR3 is 15 residues long. CDR3 amino acids: CASSQKGLYTGELFF.

The V and J genes are TRBV4-2 and TRBJ2-7. This CDR3 spans 15 amino acids. Per the germline V gene, CDR1 is LGHNA and CDR2 is YNFKEQ. CDR3 protein: CASSQDWGESYEQYF.

This CDR3 is CAWSVPVGQLNQETQYF. V and J are TRBV30 and TRBJ2-5; TCRdb calls TRBD1, which cannot be checked without DNA. The CDR3 runs to 17 residues. Germline V gene sequence: CDR1 GTSNPN, CDR2 SVGIG (reference sequence).